The TCR beta chain under discussion was sequenced for a study of immune heterogeneity within non-small cell lung tumors. Study summary: The composition of the tumors was a few squamous cell carcinomas, 10 non-squamous carcinomas and 1 not otherwise specified. Study observations and caveats: For the most part, the T-cell receptor beta clonotypes present at high frequency were distinct from one individual patient to the next.

Remarks on this clonotype: As yet, its antigen is unknown.

Genomic DNA extracted from bulk tumor tissue served as template. A total of 450 to 700 ng was used per sample. During surgery, each primary tumor gave multiple biopsies spaced as far apart as possible. Patients underwent curative surgery for untreated, newly diagnosed non-small cell lung cancer. It was newly diagnosed non-small cell lung cancer patients having surgery with curative intent who served as donors. In a multiplex PCR, 32 V and 13 J primers amplified TCR beta CDR3. A single record per CDR3 protein comes from TCRdb applying MiXCR to the multiplex PCR reads. The sample includes several thousand distinct CDR3 sequences, 21% of them seen just once. The sequence was collected from a woman aged 55-75 years with non-small cell lung cancer. Material: lung tumor tissue.

The CDR3 here is CASTPRLAGGNEQFF. In nucleotides, the CDR3 is TGTGCCAGCACCCCGCGACTAGCGGGAGGGAATGAGCAGTTCTTC. The rearrangement uses TRBV6-2 or TRBV6-3 and TRBJ2-1, with 14 nucleotides matching TRBD2. The length of the CDR3 is 15 residues. Germline V lookup: CDR1 MNHEY, CDR2 SVGEGT. The V gene end was trimmed by 7 bases and the J gene end by 7 bases; junction bases not matched to a gene: 6.